The clone carrying this T cell receptor (beta chain) was detected ten times or more. Its antigen remains unidentified. This entry belongs to a study of spatial heterogeneity in lung cancer. Turning to the study itself: Alpha-chain detections were consistently fewer than beta-chain detections among the sequences. Study-level results: Tumor T-cell coverage was an estimated 7% or so for alpha and around 13% for beta chains. Tumoral mutation counts were tracked by counts of expanded intratumoral alpha and beta TCRs.

CDR3 length: 18 amino acids. CDR1 SGHAT and CDR2 FQNNGV come from the germline V gene. With 5 bases clipped from V and 5 bases from J, the junction kept 11 bases outside the gene matches. Each TCR cDNA molecule carried a unique molecular identifier. TCRdb independently ran MiXCR on the 5' RACE reads; one entry per CDR3 protein. The sample records 20,000 to 25,000 distinct CDR3 sequences, 8.8% being singletons. Documented time point: sample taken at primary tumor resection. Extraction of whole RNA from tumor, nontumor lung or frozen PBMC preceded unsorted sequencing. The material sequenced was lung tumor tissue, taken at surgery. V is TRBV11-2 and J is TRBJ2-1, with 14 bases aligning to TRBD2. The sequence derives from a male donor with early-stage non-small cell lung cancer. CDR3 in amino acids: CASSLLSGTSGGHNEQFF. The CDR3 nucleotides read TGTGCCAGCAGCCTTCTAAGCGGGACTAGCGGGGGACACAATGAGCAGTTCTTC.